The rows below give T cell receptor beta chains drawn from one sample of a study of CD8+ T cells in alopecia areata. Sequencing was performed with immunoSEQ multiplex PCR; in TCRdb, only in-frame clones are kept and a portion is missing. The table lists over 85,000 clones, about three quarters of them singletons. The sample in question was CD8+ T cells sorted from blood, obtained between weeks 43 and 45, from a patient treated with tofacitinib. The receptors originated from a human donor with alopecia areata. CDR3s include the opening cysteine and the closing phenylalanine or tryptophan. A D gene is named only where the DNA matches it firmly. Not every row has a clone size; where given, it reads once, few, many or a size class.

>NA|TRBV29-1|TRBD1|TRBJ2-1
CSVDTDRVQFF
TGCAGCGTCGATACTGACAGGGTTCAGTTCTTC
>NA|TRBV6-5|NA|TRBJ1-1
CASSYSYPNTEAFF
TGTGCCAGCAGTTACTCTTACCCGAACACTGAAGCTTTCTTT
>NA|TRBV4-3|NA|TRBJ2-1
CASSQDLDSRSYNEQFF
TGCGCCAGCAGCCAAGATCTAGACAGCCGCTCCTACAATGAGCAGTTCTTC
>NA|TRBV5-1|TRBD1|TRBJ2-7
CASSAGQGMDEQYF
TGCGCCAGCAGCGCGGGACAGGGTATGGACGAGCAGTACTTC
>once|TRBV9|TRBD1|TRBJ1-1
CASSPRQGQFTEAFF
TGTGCCAGCAGCCCCAGACAGGGTCAATTCACTGAAGCTTTCTTT
>NA|TRBV29-1|TRBD1|TRBJ1-4
CSVYPVGTENEKLFF
TGCAGCGTTTACCCAGTGGGGACAGAGAATGAAAAACTGTTTTTT
>NA|TRBV15|NA|TRBJ2-1
CATSSRVSEEQFF
TGTGCCACCAGCAGTCGTGTGTCGGAGGAGCAGTTCTTC
>NA|TRBV19|TRBD1|TRBJ1-4
CASTEDRETNEKLFF
TGTGCCAGTACCGAAGACAGGGAGACCAATGAAAAACTGTTTTTT
>NA|TRBV12-5|NA|TRBJ2-2
CASGEHGGFNTGELFF
TGTGCTAGTGGCGAACACGGGGGCTTCAACACCGGGGAGCTGTTTTTT
>NA|TRBV13|NA|TRBJ2-3
CATGERSTDTQYF
TGTGCCACCGGGGAGCGGAGCACAGATACGCAGTATTTT
>NA|TRBV19|NA|TRBJ1-2
CASSGTIPNYGYTF
TGTGCCAGTAGTGGGACGATCCCAAACTATGGCTACACCTTC
>few|TRBV30|NA|TRBJ2-1
CAWSKVGEQFF
TGTGCCTGGAGTAAGGTCGGTGAGCAGTTCTTC
>NA|TRBV29-1|TRBD1|TRBJ1-2
CSVGQGANYGYTF
TGCAGCGTAGGACAGGGGGCGAACTATGGCTACACCTTC
>NA|TRBV9|TRBD2|TRBJ2-3
CASSVSSGAITDTQYF
TGTGCCAGCAGCGTTTCTAGCGGGGCGATTACAGATACGCAGTATTTT
>NA|TRBV7-9|NA|TRBJ2-7
CASSLAAGTSYEQYF
TGTGCCAGCAGCTTAGCGGCGGGGACCTCCTACGAGCAGTACTTC
>NA|TRBV19|NA|TRBJ1-4
CASSPSGGEKLFF
TGTGCCAGTAGTCCGTCGGGAGGCGAAAAACTGTTTTTT
>NA|TRBV4-3|NA|TRBJ1-1
CASSQDRAGNTEAFF
TGCGCCAGCAGCCAAGATAGGGCAGGGAACACTGAAGCTTTCTTT
>NA|TRBV7-9|NA|TRBJ1-1
CASSLGNRDSGRAFF
TGTGCCAGCAGCTTGGGAAACAGGGACTCGGGAAGGGCTTTCTTT
>NA|TRBV29-1|TRBD1|TRBJ1-1
CSVRGQGGTEAFF
TGCAGCGTGCGGGGACAGGGCGGCACTGAAGCTTTCTTT
>NA|TRBV19|NA|TRBJ2-7
CASGDGEQYF
TGTGCCAGTGGGGACGGCGAGCAGTACTTC
>few|TRBV11-2|NA|TRBJ2-7
CASSWGAAIYEQYF
TGTGCCAGCAGTTGGGGCGCGGCGATCTACGAGCAGTACTTC
>NA|TRBV28|NA|TRBJ2-3
CASSGTPGRNTDTQYF
TGTGCCAGCAGCGGCACCCCGGGGAGAAATACAGATACGCAGTATTTT
>NA|TRBV30|NA|TRBJ2-7
CAWASSYEQYF
TGTGCCTGGGCCAGCTCCTACGAGCAGTACTTC
>once|TRBV13|TRBD1|TRBJ1-1
CASSTRTGKFEAFF
TGTGCCAGCAGCACCAGGACAGGGAAATTTGAAGCTTTCTTT
>NA|TRBV6-7|TRBD2|TRBJ2-3
CPAGGPDTQYF
TGTCCTGCGGGAGGCCCAGATACGCAGTATTTT
>NA|TRBV2|TRBD1|TRBJ2-7
CASRGQGRNEQYF
TGTGCCAGCAGGGGACAGGGGCGCAACGAGCAGTACTTC
>NA|TRBV27|TRBD2|TRBJ2-1
CASSLSASGGSEQFF
TGTGCCAGCAGTTTATCGGCTAGCGGGGGGAGTGAGCAGTTCTTC
>NA|TRBV5-1|NA|TRBJ1-1
CASRPEQNTEAFF
TGCGCCAGCAGGCCGGAACAGAACACTGAAGCTTTCTTT
>NA|TRBV7-6|NA|TRBJ1-3
CASSDGWRARTNF
TGTGCCAGCAGCGATGGATGGCGGGCTCGGACAAATTTT
>once|TRBV19|TRBD1|TRBJ1-5
CASSIAGGSGQPQHF
TGTGCCAGTAGTATAGCAGGGGGAAGCGGTCAGCCCCAGCATTTT
>NA|TRBV5-8|NA|TRBJ2-1
CASSFDGESSYNEQFF
TGTGCCAGCAGCTTCGATGGGGAGAGCTCCTACAATGAGCAGTTCTTC
>NA|TRBV13|NA|TRBJ1-1
CASSLSRPIPLNTEAFF
TGTGCCAGCAGCTTGAGTCGGCCAATTCCGTTGAACACTGAAGCTTTCTTT
>few|TRBV19|NA|TRBJ2-2
CASKETGELFF
TGTGCCAGTAAAGAGACCGGGGAGCTGTTTTTT
>NA|TRBV9|TRBD1|TRBJ1-6
CASSVEGQAGSYNSPLHF
TGTGCCAGCAGCGTGGAAGGACAGGCCGGCTCCTATAATTCACCCCTCCACTTT
>NA|TRBV29-1|NA|TRBJ1-1
CSVEGQGIDTEAFF
TGCAGCGTTGAGGGGCAGGGGATCGACACTGAAGCTTTCTTT
>many|TRBV29-1|NA|TRBJ1-1
CSVVNLGEAFF
TGCAGCGTTGTTAATCTCGGGGAAGCTTTCTTT
>NA|TRBV2|NA|TRBJ1-5
CASSAWGARNNQPQHF
TGTGCCAGCAGTGCCTGGGGGGCGCGGAACAATCAGCCCCAGCATTTT
>NA|TRBV29-1|NA|TRBJ1-1
CSVFLSGLNTEAFF
TGCAGCGTATTTCTAAGTGGGCTGAACACTGAAGCTTTCTTT
>NA|TRBV4-3|TRBD1|TRBJ2-1
CASSQDLRLRDRGYNEQFF
TGCGCCAGCAGCCAAGATTTACGCCTCCGGGACAGGGGCTACAATGAGCAGTTCTTC
>once|TRBV30|NA|TRBJ2-7
CAWSDEQSSYEQYF
TGTGCCTGGAGTGACGAACAGTCCTCCTACGAGCAGTACTTC